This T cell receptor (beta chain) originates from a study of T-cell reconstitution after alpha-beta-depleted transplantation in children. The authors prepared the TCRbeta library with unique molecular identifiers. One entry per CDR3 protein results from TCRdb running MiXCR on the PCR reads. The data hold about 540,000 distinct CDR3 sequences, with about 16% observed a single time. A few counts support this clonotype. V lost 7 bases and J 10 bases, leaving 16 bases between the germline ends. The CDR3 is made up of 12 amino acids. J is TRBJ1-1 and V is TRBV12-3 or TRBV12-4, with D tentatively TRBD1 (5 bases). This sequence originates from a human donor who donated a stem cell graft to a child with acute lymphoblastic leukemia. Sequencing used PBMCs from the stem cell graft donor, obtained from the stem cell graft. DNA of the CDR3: TGTGCCAGCATCTCTTGGGGGAGTGGAGCTTTCTTT. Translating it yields CASISWGSGAFF.